These 24 T cell receptor beta chains were all obtained from the same sample, sequenced in a study of blood T cells in healthy people across ages. Combining a sample-barcoded 5' primer with a J-beta primer mix, a second PCR ran for 7 to 11 cycles. TCRdb re-called the 5' RACE reads through MiXCR, storing one row per CDR3 protein. The table has fewer than 700,000 distinct CDR3 sequences, roughly 43% seen once. Sequenced: blood. Receptor source: an elderly man in good health.

This clonotype was picked up one time. This chain joins TRBV27 and TRBJ2-6; D not resolved. Between the trimmed V and J ends, which lost 5 bases and 6 bases, there was a span of 11 bases. From germline, CDR1 is MNHEY and CDR2 SMNVEV (reference sequence). This CDR3 is 14 amino acids long. CDR3 sequence: CASSRRLKANVLTF. The CDR3 nucleotides are TGTGCCAGCAGTCGTAGGTTGAAGGCCAACGTCCTGACTTTC. Full variable domain (remainder filled in from reference TRBV27 and TRBJ2-6): EAQVTQNPRYLITVTGKKLTVTCSQNMNHEYMSWYRQDPGLGLRQIYYSMNVEVTDKGDVPEGYKVSRKEKRNFPLILESPSPNQTSLYFCASSRRLKANVLTFGAGSRLTVL.

V and J are TRBV6-5 and TRBJ2-1, with TRBD2 identical over 12 bases. The CDR3 contains 16 residues. Germline V gene data show CDR1 as MNHEY and CDR2 as SVGAGI. The junction had 6 bases not matched to a gene; V was cut back by 0 bases and J by 9 bases. CDR3 DNA sequence: TGTGCCAGCAGTTACTCGAGACTAGCGGGAGCCAGTGAGCAGTTCTTC. This encodes CASSYSRLAGASEQFF.

J is TRBJ2-4 and V is TRBV5-1; no clear D. Gene TRBJ2-7 matches the end of the DNA better, so the J call may be wrong. The CDR3 runs 18 residues. CDR1 and CDR2 from the germline V gene are SGHRS and YFSETQ. As DNA, the CDR3 is TGCGCCAGCAGCTTTTCCGGCTCCAGGAGTTGGGCTCTCCACGAGCAGTACTTC. Translating gives CASSFSGSRSWALHEQYF.

This clonotype occurred a few times. The J gene is TRBJ2-1, the V gene TRBV20-1; D is unclear. CDR1 is DFQATT, CDR2 SNEGSKA, per germline (reference sequence). V gave up 0 bases and J gave up 10 bases, with 13 bases separating them. The CDR3 has 13 residues. The CDR3 is CSARDPGRKEQFF. The CDR3 DNA sequence: TGCAGTGCTAGAGATCCGGGTAGAAAAGAGCAGTTCTTC.

On this clonotype: An end of the junction differs from the germline gene, which may be a read error. V and J are TRBV12-3 or TRBV12-4 and TRBJ2-7, with 11 bases aligning to TRBD2. The CDR3 has 14 residues. The CDR3 region has the DNA TGTGCCAGCAGTATAGCGGGAGGGTATCACGAGCAGTACTTC. Translating it yields CASSIAGGYHEQYF.

This clonotype turned up a few times. As DNA, the CDR3 is TGTGCCAGCAGCCCCGGGGGGGCTCGTCATGGCTACACCTTC. It specifies CASSPGGARHGYTF. This chain uses TRBV7-2 with TRBJ1-2; D is perhaps TRBD1 (6 bases). V was pared by 5 bases and J by 6 bases, with 16 bases between. Germline CDR1 is SGHTA and CDR2 is FQGNSA. CDR3 length: 14 amino acids.

V usage is TRBV7-2 and J usage is TRBJ2-1, with 13 bases lining up with TRBD2. CDR1 SGHTA and CDR2 FQGNSA come from the germline V gene. J lost 3 bases, V lost 3 bases, and 2 bases had no gene match. This CDR3 has 16 amino acids. The CDR3 sequence: CASSLTSGRIYNEQFF. For the CDR3, the DNA is TGTGCCAGCAGCTTGACTAGCGGGAGGATCTACAATGAGCAGTTCTTC.

This clonotype was observed a handful of times. V and J are TRBV18 and TRBJ2-3; 8 bases align to TRBD2. Trimming cost V 5 bases and J 0 bases; bases outside gene matches: 7. This CDR3 is built from 16 residues. Germline values: CDR1 KGHSH, CDR2 LQKENI. The CDR3 region has the DNA TGTGCCAGCTCATCCATAGCGGGGACTAGCACAGATACGCAGTATTTT. As protein: CASSSIAGTSTDTQYF.

The rearrangement links TRBV7-9 to TRBJ1-5, with a weak D call TRBD1 (5 bases). The germline gives CDR1 SEHNR, CDR2 FQNEAQ (reference sequence). Trimming took 3 bases from V and 4 from J, leaving 16 bases between them. The CDR3 consists of 16 residues. The CDR3 nucleotides are TGTGCCAGCAGCTTCGCGGGGACTCCCTTTAATCAGCCCCAGCATTTT. This codes for CASSFAGTPFNQPQHF.

This clonotype occurred a few times. The V and J genes are TRBV4-3 and TRBJ2-1; TRBD1 aligns across 8 bases. V lost 0 bases to trimming and J lost 5 bases; unmatched junction nucleotides: 6. Germline loops: CDR1 LGHNA, CDR2 YSLEER. The CDR3 is 16 residues long. For the CDR3, the DNA is TGCGCCAGCAGCCAAGACTCCCGGACAGGGAACAATGAGCAGTTCTTC. Translating gives CASSQDSRTGNNEQFF.

This clonotype showed up just a few times. The V call is TRBV29-1, the J call TRBJ2-1, with D perhaps TRBD2 (5 bases). Germline V gene sequence: CDR1 SQVTM, CDR2 ANQGSEA. This CDR3 has 13 amino acids. Trimming removed 7 bases at V and 14 bases at J, with 24 bases between. The CDR3 bases are TGCAGCGGCCGGACTTCTGCAGAAGAGACTGAGTTCTTC. Protein: CSGRTSAEETEFF.

The chain employs TRBV7-2 and TRBJ2-3; 8 bases match TRBD2. J gave up 8 bases and V 2 bases, and 9 bases lay outside the gene matches. Germline CDR1 reads SGHTA; CDR2 reads FQGNSA. This CDR3 comprises 15 residues. This CDR3 is CASSLSGGPEGTQYF. CDR3 nucleotide sequence: TGTGCCAGCAGCTTAAGCGGGGGCCCGGAGGGTACGCAGTATTTT.

This clonotype was found many times. This chain uses TRBV7-9 with TRBJ2-3, with D hard to call. Germline values: CDR1 SEHNR, CDR2 FQNEAQ (reference sequence). The CDR3 is 15 amino acids. V lost 5 bases and J lost 2, with 14 bases in between. CDR3 amino acids: CASSRPGGTTDTQYF. The CDR3, as DNA: TGTGCCAGCAGCCGACCGGGCGGAACCACAGATACGCAGTATTTT.

This CDR3 is CASSTPDRDDYTF. The DNA for the CDR3 is TGTGCCAGCTCGACCCCCGACAGGGATGACTACACCTTC. The chain carries TRBV25-1 and TRBJ1-2; 7 nucleotides match TRBD1. Germline V CDR1 and CDR2: MGHDK, SYGVNS. V was pared by 8 bases and J by 10 bases, with 13 bases of the junction left unmatched. The length of the CDR3 is 13 residues.

The chain is built from TRBV6-5 and TRBJ2-3; 7 bases line up with TRBD2. Germline loops: CDR1 MNHEY, CDR2 SVGAGI. Trimming took 2 bases from V and 6 from J; bases not matched to a gene: 8. The CDR3 runs to 15 residues. CDR3 nucleotide sequence: TGTGCCAGCAGTTACCGCGGGGGTGGGGGGGATACGCAGTATTTT. Its protein is CASSYRGGGGDTQYF.

J is TRBJ2-4 and V is TRBV2; the D gene could be TRBD1 or TRBD2 (5 bases each). The J call may be faulty, since TRBJ2-7 better matches the DNA end. This CDR3 contains 12 residues. Per the germline V gene, CDR1 is SNHLY and CDR2 is FYNNEI. As DNA, the CDR3 is TGTGCCAGCAGTGCGGGACGGTACGAGCAGTACTTC. Residues: CASSAGRYEQYF.

The table lists this clonotype with a few counts. This chain joins TRBV29-1 and TRBJ2-4; TRBD1 is a possible D gene (5 bases). Trimming shortened V by 4 bases and J by 0 bases, and 7 bases separated the two germline ends. Germline values: CDR1 SQVTM, CDR2 ANQGSEA. CDR3 length: 13 residues. The CDR3 DNA follows: TGCAGCGTTGTTAGGGGAGCCAAAAACATTCAGTACTTC. It encodes CSVVRGAKNIQYF.

This clonotype was recorded at least ten times. V gene TRBV10-2 combines with J gene TRBJ2-1; 7 bases match TRBD2. The germline CDR1 and CDR2 sequences are WSHSY and SAAADI. CDR3 length: 15 residues. The trim removed 2 bases at V and 2 bases at J, leaving 3 bases unmatched. The CDR3 is CASSETGGTYNEQFF. The CDR3 bases are TGCGCCAGCAGTGAGACGGGGGGAACCTACAATGAGCAGTTCTTC.

This clonotype has just a few counts. The CDR3 DNA follows: TGTGCCAGCAGCTTAAGAGCAAACGGACAAGAGACCCAGTACTTC. Its translation: CASSLRANGQETQYF. The chain is built from TRBV5-6 and TRBJ2-5, with D uncertain. Germline assignment: CDR1 SGHDT and CDR2 YYEEEE. V lost 2 bases to trimming and J lost 2 bases, with 13 bases between them. CDR3 length equals 15 residues.

Note on this clonotype: Being one base from a much bigger clone, this may be a read error. This rearrangement joins TRBV6-5 to TRBJ1-5; D may be TRBD1 (5 bases). This CDR3 spans 16 amino acids. Germline loops: CDR1 MNHEY, CDR2 SVGAGI. CDR3 bases: TGTGCCAGCAATTACTCGAGAGGGGTCGGCAATCAGCCCCAGCATTTT. Translated, it gives CASNYSRGVGNQPQHF.

The J gene is TRBJ1-2, the V gene TRBV7-9, with 7 nucleotides matching TRBD1. The CDR3 runs to 15 residues. Trimming at V came to 5 bases and at J to 4 bases, leaving 10 bases not matched to a gene. Germline loops: CDR1 SEHNR, CDR2 FQNEAQ (reference sequence). The CDR3 nucleotides read TGTGCCAGCAGCCCCGATGTTACAGGGGTCTATGGCTACACCTTC. Protein sequence: CASSPDVTGVYGYTF.

The chain carries TRBV20-1 and TRBJ2-6; 7 nucleotides agree with TRBD1. Germline CDR1 DFQATT, CDR2 SNEGSKA (reference sequence). There are 16 residues in the CDR3. Germline trimming cut 1 base from V and 4 bases from J; bases unmatched to any gene: 7. The CDR3 region is CSARVTGAGGANVLTF. CDR3 coding DNA: TGCAGTGCTAGAGTCACAGGGGCCGGAGGGGCCAACGTCCTGACTTTC.

The table lists this clonotype with a few counts. The V gene is TRBV7-9, the J gene TRBJ2-7, with D perhaps matching TRBD2 (6 bases). Germline V gene sequence: CDR1 SEHNR, CDR2 FQNEAQ (reference sequence). V lost 1 base, J lost 3 bases, and 10 bases lay in between. The CDR3 is 14 residues long. This CDR3 is CASSLGGVRYEQYF. CDR3 sequence (DNA): TGTGCCAGCAGCTTAGGGGGGGTCCGCTACGAGCAGTACTTC. The entire variable domain, with the rest obtained from reference TRBV7-9 and TRBJ2-7, is as follows: DTGVSQNPRHKITKRGQNVTFRCDPISEHNRLYWYRQTLGQGPEFLTYFQNEAQLEKSRLLSDRFSAERPKGSFSTLEIQRTEQGDSAMYLCASSLGGVRYEQYFGPGTRLTVT.

This clonotype was found a few times. V gene TRBV3-1 combines with J gene TRBJ2-7; D possibly corresponds to TRBD1 (6 bases). The J call is doubtful: the DNA matches TRBJ2-5 better. CDR1 is LGHDT, CDR2 YNNKEL, per germline (reference sequence). The CDR3 contains 13 residues. The CDR3: CASSQLRGETQYF. The CDR3, as DNA: TGTGCCAGCAGCCAGCTGAGGGGGGAGACCCAGTACTTC.